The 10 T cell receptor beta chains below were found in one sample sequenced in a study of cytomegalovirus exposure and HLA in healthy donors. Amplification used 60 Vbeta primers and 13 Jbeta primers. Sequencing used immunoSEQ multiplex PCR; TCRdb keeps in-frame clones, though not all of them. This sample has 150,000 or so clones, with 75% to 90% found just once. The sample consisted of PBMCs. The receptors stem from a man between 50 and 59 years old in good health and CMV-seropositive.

This CDR3 is CASGGLAGGPTYNEQFF. The CDR3 nucleotides read TGTGCCAGCGGCGGACTAGCGGGAGGGCCAACCTACAATGAGCAGTTCTTC. The chain combines TRBV6-4 with TRBJ2-1, with TRBD2 matching 15 bases. V lost 8 bases and J lost 2; bases outside the gene matches: 7. Germline V CDR1 and CDR2: MRHNA, SNTAGT. The CDR3 contains 17 residues.

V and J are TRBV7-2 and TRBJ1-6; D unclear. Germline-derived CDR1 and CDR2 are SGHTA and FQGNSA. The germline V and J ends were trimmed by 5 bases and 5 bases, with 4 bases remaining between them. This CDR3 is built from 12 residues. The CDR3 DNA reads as TGTGCCAGCAGCCCCAATAATTCACCCCTCCACTTT. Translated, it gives CASSPNNSPLHF.

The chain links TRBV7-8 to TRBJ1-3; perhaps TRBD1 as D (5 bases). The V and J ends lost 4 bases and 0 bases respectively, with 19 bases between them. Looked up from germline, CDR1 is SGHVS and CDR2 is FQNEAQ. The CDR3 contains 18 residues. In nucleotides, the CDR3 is TGTGCCAGCAGCTCCGGTAGAGTGTGGGGCCGCTCTGGAAACACCATATATTTT. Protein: CASSSGRVWGRSGNTIYF.

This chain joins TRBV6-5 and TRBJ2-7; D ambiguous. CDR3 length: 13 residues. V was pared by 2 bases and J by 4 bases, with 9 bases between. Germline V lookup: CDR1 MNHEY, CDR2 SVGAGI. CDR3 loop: CASSYGQLYEQYF. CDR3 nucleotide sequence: TGTGCCAGCAGTTACGGTCAACTATACGAGCAGTACTTC.

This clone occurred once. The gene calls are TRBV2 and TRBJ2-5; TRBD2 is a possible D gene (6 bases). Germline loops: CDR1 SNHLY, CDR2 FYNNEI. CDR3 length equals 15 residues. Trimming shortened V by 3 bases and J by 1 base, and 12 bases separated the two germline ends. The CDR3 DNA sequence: TGTGCCAGCAGTGATTTTCGGCGGGGCCAAGAGACCCAGTACTTC. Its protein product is CASSDFRRGQETQYF.

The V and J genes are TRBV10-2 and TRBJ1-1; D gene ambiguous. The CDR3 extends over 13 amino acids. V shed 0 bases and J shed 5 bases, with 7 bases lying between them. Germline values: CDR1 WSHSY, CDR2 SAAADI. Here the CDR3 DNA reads TGCGCCAGCAGTGAGTCTGGGAGGACTGAAGCTTTCTTT. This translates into CASSESGRTEAFF.

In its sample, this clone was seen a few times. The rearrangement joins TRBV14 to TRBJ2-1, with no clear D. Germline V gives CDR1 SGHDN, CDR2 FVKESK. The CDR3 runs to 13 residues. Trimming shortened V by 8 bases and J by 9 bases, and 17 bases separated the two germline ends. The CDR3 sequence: CASEGAPHSEQFF. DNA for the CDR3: TGTGCCAGCGAAGGAGCTCCCCATAGTGAGCAGTTCTTC. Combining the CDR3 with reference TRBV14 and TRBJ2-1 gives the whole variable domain EAGVTQFPSHSVIEKGQTVTLRCDPISGHDNLYWYRRVMGKEIKFLLHFVKESKQDESGMPNNRFLAERTGGTYSTLKVQPAELEDSGVYFCASEGAPHSEQFFGPGTRLTVL.

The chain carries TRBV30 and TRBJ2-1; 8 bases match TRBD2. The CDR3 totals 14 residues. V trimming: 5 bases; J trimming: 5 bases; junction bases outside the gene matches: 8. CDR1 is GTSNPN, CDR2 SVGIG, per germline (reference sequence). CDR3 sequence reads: CAWGGLARNNEQFF. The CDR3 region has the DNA TGTGCCTGGGGCGGACTAGCAAGGAACAATGAGCAGTTCTTC.

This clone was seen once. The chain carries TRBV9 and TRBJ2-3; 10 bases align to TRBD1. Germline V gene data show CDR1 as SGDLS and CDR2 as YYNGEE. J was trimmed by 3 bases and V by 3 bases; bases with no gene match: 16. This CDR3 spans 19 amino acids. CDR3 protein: CASSDNPRTTGGNTDTQYF. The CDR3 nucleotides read TGTGCCAGCAGCGACAATCCTAGAACGACAGGGGGCAATACAGATACGCAGTATTTT.

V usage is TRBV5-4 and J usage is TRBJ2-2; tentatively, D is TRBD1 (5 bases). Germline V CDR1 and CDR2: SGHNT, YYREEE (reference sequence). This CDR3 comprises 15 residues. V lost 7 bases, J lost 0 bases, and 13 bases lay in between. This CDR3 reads CASQDGQSNTGELFF. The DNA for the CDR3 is TGTGCCAGCCAAGACGGACAATCGAACACCGGGGAGCTGTTTTTT. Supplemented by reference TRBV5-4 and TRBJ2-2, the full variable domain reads ETGVTQSPTHLIKTRGQQVTLRCSSQSGHNTVSWYQQALGQGPQFIFQYYREEENGRGNFPPRFSGLQFPNYSSELNVNALELDDSALYLCASQDGQSNTGELFFGEGSRLTVL.